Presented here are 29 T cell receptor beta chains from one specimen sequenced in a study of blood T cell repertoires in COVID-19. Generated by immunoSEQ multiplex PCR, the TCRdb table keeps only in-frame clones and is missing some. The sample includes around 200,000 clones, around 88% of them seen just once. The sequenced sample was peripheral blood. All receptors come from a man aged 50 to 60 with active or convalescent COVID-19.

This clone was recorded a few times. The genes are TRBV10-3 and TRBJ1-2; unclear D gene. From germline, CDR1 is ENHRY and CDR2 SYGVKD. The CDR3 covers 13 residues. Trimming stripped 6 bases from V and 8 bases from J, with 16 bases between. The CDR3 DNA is TGTGCCATCAGGGATTCCCAACTCGGGGGCTACACCTTC. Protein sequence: CAIRDSQLGGYTF.

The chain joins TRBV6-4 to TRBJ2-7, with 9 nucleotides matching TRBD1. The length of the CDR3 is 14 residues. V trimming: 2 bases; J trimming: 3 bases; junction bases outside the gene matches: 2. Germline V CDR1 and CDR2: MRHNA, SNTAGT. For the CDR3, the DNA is TGTGCCAGCAGTGACAGGGACAGGGTCTACGAGCAGTACTTC. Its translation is CASSDRDRVYEQYF.

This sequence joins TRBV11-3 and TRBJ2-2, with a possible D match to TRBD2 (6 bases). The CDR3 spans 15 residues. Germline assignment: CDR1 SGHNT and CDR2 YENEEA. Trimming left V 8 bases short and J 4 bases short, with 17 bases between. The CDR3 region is CASRGGEPPTGELFF. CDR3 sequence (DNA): TGTGCCAGCCGAGGCGGGGAACCTCCCACCGGGGAGCTGTTTTTT.

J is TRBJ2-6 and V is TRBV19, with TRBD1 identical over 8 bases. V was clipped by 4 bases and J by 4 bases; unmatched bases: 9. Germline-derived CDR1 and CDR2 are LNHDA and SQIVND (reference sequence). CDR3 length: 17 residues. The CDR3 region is CASSKDRGDSGANVLTF. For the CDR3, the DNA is TGTGCCAGTAGTAAAGACAGGGGAGATTCCGGGGCCAACGTCCTGACTTTC.

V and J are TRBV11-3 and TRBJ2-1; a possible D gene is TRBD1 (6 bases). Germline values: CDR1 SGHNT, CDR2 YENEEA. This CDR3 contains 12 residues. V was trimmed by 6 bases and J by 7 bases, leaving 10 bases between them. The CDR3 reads CASRGGANEQFF. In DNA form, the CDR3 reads TGTGCCAGCAGAGGGGGTGCGAATGAGCAGTTCTTC.

The CDR3 is CASEPQGNTGELFF. In DNA form, the CDR3 reads TGCGCCAGCGAGCCCCAGGGCAACACCGGGGAGCTGTTTTTT. The chain couples TRBV5-1 to TRBJ2-2; D is perhaps TRBD1 (5 bases). Trimming pared 7 bases from V and 2 bases from J, leaving 12 bases between. The CDR3 consists of 14 residues. Germline loops: CDR1 SGHRS, CDR2 YFSETQ.

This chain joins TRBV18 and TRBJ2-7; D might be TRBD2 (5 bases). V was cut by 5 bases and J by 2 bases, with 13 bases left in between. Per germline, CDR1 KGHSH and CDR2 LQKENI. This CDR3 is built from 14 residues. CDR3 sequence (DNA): TGTGCCAGCTCATCACGACTAACCCCCTACGAGCAGTACTTC. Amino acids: CASSSRLTPYEQYF.

The CDR3 DNA follows: TGTGCCAGCAAGCGACAGCCTCAGAACACTGAAGCTTTCTTT. Its translation: CASKRQPQNTEAFF. V is TRBV2 and J is TRBJ1-1; possibly TRBD1 for D (5 bases). The germline CDR1 and CDR2 sequences are SNHLY and FYNNEI. V lost 7 bases, J lost 1 base, and 13 bases lay in between. This CDR3 is 14 amino acids long.

The CDR3: CASGRGHRDTGELFF. DNA of the CDR3: TGCGCCAGCGGGCGGGGGCACCGGGACACCGGGGAGCTGTTTTTT. J is TRBJ2-2 and V is TRBV5-1; maybe TRBD2 (7 bases). The CDR3 length is 15 residues. CDR1 and CDR2 from the germline V gene are SGHRS and YFSETQ. V was clipped by 7 bases and J by 3 bases, with 16 bases between them. Looking up the rest from reference TRBV5-1 and TRBJ2-2 gives the full variable domain: KAGVTQTPRYLIKTRGQQVTLSCSPISGHRSVSWYQQTPGQGLQFLFEYFSETQRNKGNFPGRFSGRQFSNSRSEMNVSTLELGDSALYLCASGRGHRDTGELFFGEGSRLTVL.

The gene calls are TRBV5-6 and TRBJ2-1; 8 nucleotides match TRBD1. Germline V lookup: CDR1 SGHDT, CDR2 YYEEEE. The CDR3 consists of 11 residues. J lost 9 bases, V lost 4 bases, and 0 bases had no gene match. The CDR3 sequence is CASSGQGEQFF. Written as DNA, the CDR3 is TGTGCCAGCAGCGGACAGGGTGAGCAGTTCTTC.

The DNA for the CDR3 is TGTGCCAGCAGCTTAGAGACAAATCAGCCCCAGCATTTT. This encodes CASSLETNQPQHF. The V call is TRBV7-8, the J call TRBJ1-5, with D uncertain. V dropped 1 base and J dropped 4 bases, with 5 bases sitting between them. This CDR3 contains 13 residues. The germline V gene has CDR1 SGHVS and CDR2 FQNEAQ. The full variable domain, in which reference TRBV7-8 and TRBJ1-5 provide the parts outside the CDR3, is GAGVSQSPRYKVAKRGQDVALRCDPISGHVSLFWYQQALGQGPEFLTYFQNEAQLDKSGLPSDRFFAERPEGSVSTLKIQRTQQEDSAVYLCASSLETNQPQHFGDGTRLSIL.

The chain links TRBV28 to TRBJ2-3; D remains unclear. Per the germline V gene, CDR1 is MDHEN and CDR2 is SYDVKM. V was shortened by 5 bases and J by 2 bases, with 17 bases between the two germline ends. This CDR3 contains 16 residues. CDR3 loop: CASSPLLNPLTDTQYF. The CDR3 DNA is TGTGCCAGCAGTCCGCTACTAAATCCCCTCACAGATACGCAGTATTTT. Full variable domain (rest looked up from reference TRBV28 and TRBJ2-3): DVKVTQSSRYLVKRTGEKVFLECVQDMDHENMFWYRQDPGLGLRLIYFSYDVKMKEKGDIPEGYSVSREKKERFSLILESASTNQTSMYLCASSPLLNPLTDTQYFGPGTRLTVL.

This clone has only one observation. The CDR3, as DNA: TGCGCCAGCAGCGGACAGACAGTGTTTAACTATGGCTACACCTTC. This encodes CASSGQTVFNYGYTF. This chain connects TRBV5-1 to TRBJ1-2; a possible D gene is TRBD1 (6 bases). Germline V gene data show CDR1 as SGHRS and CDR2 as YFSETQ. The CDR3 is made up of 15 amino acids. V was trimmed by 4 bases and J by 1 base, leaving 14 bases between them.

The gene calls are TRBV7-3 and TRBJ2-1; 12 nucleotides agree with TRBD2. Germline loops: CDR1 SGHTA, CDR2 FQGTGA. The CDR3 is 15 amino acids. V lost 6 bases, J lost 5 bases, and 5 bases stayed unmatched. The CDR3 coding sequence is TGTGCCAGCAGTTCGACTAGCGGGAGTAACAATGAGCAGTTCTTC. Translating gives CASSSTSGSNNEQFF.

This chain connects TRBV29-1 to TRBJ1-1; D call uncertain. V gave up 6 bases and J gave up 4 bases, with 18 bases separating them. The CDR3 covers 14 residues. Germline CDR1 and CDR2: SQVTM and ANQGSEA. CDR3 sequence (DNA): TGCAGCGTCCACCCCGCGTTGGCAGGCACTGAAGCTTTCTTT. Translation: CSVHPALAGTEAFF.

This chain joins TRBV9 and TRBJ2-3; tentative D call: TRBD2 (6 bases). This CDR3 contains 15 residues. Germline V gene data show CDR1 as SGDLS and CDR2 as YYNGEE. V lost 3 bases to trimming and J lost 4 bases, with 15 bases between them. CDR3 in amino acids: CASSAFTGEADTQYF. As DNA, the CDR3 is TGTGCCAGCAGCGCATTCACGGGAGAGGCAGATACGCAGTATTTT.

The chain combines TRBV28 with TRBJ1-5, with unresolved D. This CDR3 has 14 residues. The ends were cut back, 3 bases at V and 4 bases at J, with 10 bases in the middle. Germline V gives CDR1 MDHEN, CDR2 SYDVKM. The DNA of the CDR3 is TGTGCCAGCAGTTTGCTCGGGAGGAATCAGCCCCAGCATTTT. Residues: CASSLLGRNQPQHF.

As DNA, the CDR3 is TGTGCCAGCAGTTTCATTAATCAGCCCCAGCATTTT. Translating it yields CASSFINQPQHF. The chain couples TRBV27 to TRBJ1-5; D gene ambiguous. The germline CDR1 and CDR2 sequences are MNHEY and SMNVEV (reference sequence). The CDR3 has 12 residues. V was clipped by 3 bases and J by 4 bases, with 4 bases between them.

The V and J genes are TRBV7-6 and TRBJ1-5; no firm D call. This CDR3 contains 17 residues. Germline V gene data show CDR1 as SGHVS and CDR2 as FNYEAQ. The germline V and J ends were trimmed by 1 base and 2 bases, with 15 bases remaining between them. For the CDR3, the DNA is TGTGCCAGCAGCTTAGGTGAAGGACTCCGGGGCAATCAGCCCCAGCATTTT. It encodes CASSLGEGLRGNQPQHF.

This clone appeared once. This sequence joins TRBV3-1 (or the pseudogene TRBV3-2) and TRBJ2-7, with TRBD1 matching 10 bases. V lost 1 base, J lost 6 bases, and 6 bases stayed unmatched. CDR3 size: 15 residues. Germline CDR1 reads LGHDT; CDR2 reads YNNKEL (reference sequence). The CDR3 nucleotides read TGTGCCAGCAGCCAAGTTTCCGGACAGGGGGTCGAGCAGTACTTC. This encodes CASSQVSGQGVEQYF.

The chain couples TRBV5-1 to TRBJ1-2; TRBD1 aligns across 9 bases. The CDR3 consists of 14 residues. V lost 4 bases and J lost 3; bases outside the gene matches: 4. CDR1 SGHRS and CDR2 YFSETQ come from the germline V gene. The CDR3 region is CASSIQGADYGYTF. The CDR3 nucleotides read TGCGCCAGCAGCATACAGGGGGCAGACTATGGCTACACCTTC.

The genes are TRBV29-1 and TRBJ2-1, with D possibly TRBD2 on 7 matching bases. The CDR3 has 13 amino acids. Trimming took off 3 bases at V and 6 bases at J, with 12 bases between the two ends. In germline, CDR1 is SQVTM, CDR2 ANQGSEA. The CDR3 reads CSVDVGGLNEQFF. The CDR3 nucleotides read TGCAGCGTTGATGTGGGGGGGCTCAATGAGCAGTTCTTC.

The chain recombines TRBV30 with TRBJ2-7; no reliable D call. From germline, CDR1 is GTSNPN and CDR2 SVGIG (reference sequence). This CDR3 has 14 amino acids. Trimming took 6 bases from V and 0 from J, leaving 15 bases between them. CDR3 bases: TGTGCCTGCGACAAAGGTGCCAACTCCTACGAGCAGTACTTC. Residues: CACDKGANSYEQYF.

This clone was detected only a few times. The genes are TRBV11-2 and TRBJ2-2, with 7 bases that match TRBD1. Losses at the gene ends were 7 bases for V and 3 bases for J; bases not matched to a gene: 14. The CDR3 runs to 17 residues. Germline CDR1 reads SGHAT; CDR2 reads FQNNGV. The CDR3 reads CASTPLGLTGHTGELFF. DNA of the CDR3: TGTGCCAGCACCCCATTGGGGCTGACAGGGCACACCGGGGAGCTGTTTTTT.

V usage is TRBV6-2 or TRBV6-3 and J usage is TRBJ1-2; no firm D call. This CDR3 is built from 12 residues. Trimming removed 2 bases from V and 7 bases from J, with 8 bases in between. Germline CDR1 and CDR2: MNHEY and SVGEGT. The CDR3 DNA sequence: TGTGCCAGCAGTTACCCAGAACGTGGCTACACCTTC. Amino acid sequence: CASSYPERGYTF.

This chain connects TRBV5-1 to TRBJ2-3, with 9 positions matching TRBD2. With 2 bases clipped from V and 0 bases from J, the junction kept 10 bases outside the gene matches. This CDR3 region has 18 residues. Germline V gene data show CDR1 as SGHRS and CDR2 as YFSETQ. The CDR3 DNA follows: TGCGCCAGCAGCTTCGCGCGTCTAGCGGGGACTAGCACAGATACGCAGTATTTT. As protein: CASSFARLAGTSTDTQYF.

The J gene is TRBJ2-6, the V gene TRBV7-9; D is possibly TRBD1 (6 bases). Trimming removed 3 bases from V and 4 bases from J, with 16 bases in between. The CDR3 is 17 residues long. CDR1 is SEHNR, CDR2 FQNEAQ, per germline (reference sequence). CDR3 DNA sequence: TGTGCCAGCAGCTTGTCAGGGGCCGGGCCAGGGGCCAACGTCCTGACTTTC. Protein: CASSLSGAGPGANVLTF.

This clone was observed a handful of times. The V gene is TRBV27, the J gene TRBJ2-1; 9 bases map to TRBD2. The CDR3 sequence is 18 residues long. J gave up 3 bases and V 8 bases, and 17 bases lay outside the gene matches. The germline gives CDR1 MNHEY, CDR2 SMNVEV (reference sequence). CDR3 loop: CASSIGGLAGDYYNEQFF. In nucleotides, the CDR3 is TGTGCCAGCTCCATCGGGGGTTTAGCGGGGGATTACTACAATGAGCAGTTCTTC.

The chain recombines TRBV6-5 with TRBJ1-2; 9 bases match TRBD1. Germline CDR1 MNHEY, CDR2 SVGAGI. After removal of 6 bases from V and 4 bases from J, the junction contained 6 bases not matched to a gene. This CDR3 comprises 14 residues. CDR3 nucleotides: TGTGCCAGCAGAAGAGGACAGGGGATCTATGGCTACACCTTC. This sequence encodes CASRRGQGIYGYTF.